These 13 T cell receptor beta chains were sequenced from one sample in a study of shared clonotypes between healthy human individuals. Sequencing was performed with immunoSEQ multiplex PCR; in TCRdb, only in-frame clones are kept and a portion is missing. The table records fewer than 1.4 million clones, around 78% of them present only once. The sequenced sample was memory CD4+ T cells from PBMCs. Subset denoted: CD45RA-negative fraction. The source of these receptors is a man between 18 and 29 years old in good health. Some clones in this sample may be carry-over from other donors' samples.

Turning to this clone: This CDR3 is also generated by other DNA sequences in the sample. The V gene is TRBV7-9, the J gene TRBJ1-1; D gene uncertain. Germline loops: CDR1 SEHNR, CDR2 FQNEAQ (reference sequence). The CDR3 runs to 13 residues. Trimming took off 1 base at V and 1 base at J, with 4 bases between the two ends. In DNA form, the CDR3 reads TGTGCCAGCAGCTTAGGATGGAACACTGAAGCTTTCTTT. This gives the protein CASSLGWNTEAFF.

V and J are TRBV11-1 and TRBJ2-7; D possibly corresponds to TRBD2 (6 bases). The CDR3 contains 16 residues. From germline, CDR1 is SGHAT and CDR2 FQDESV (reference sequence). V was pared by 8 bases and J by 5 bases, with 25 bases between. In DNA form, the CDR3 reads TGTGCCAGCGGGGACTCCACCGACCCCCGGCCCGACGAGCAGTACTTC. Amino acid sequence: CASGDSTDPRPDEQYF.

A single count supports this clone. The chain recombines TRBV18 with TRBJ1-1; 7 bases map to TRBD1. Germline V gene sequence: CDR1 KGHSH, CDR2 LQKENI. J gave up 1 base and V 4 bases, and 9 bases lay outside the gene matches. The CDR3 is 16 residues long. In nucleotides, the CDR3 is TGTGCCAGCTCACAGACAGGGTGGGTGCAGAACACTGAAGCTTTCTTT. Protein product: CASSQTGWVQNTEAFF.

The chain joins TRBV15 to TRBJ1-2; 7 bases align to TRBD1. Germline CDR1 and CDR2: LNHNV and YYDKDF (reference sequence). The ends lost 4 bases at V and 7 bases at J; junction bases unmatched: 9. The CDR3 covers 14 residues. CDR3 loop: CATSKPGQPRGYTF. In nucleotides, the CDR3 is TGTGCCACCAGCAAACCGGGACAGCCGCGTGGCTACACCTTC.

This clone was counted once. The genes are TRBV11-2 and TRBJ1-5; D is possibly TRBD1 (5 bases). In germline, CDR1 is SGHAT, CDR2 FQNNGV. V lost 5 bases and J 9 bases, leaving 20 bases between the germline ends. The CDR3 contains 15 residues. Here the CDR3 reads CASSRERGTRAPQHF. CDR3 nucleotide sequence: TGTGCCAGCAGCCGAGAGAGGGGCACGAGGGCGCCCCAGCATTTT.

CDR3 in DNA: TGCGCCAGCAGCTCCCCCACTAGCGCCGAAGGGACCGGGGAGCTGTTTTTT. Protein product: CASSSPTSAEGTGELFF. This chain links TRBV5-1 with TRBJ2-2; 7 nucleotides line up with TRBD2. The junction had 13 bases not matched to a gene; V was cut back by 3 bases and J by 5 bases. The CDR3 covers 17 residues. Germline loops: CDR1 SGHRS, CDR2 YFSETQ. Looking up the rest from reference TRBV5-1 and TRBJ2-2 gives the full variable domain: KAGVTQTPRYLIKTRGQQVTLSCSPISGHRSVSWYQQTPGQGLQFLFEYFSETQRNKGNFPGRFSGRQFSNSRSEMNVSTLELGDSALYLCASSSPTSAEGTGELFFGEGSRLTVL.

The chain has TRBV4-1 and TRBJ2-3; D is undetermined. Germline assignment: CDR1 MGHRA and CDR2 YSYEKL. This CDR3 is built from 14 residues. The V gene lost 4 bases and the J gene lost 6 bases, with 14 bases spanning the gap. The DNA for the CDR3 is TGCGCCAGCAGCCCATCCAGGCCGGTCGATACGCAGTATTTT. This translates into CASSPSRPVDTQYF.

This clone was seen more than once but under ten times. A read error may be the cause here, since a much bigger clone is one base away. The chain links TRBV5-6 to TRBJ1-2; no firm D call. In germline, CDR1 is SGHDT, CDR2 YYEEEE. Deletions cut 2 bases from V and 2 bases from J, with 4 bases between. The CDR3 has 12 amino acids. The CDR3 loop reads CASSFLNYGYTF. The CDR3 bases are TGTGCCAGCAGCTTCCTCAACTATGGCTACACCTTC.

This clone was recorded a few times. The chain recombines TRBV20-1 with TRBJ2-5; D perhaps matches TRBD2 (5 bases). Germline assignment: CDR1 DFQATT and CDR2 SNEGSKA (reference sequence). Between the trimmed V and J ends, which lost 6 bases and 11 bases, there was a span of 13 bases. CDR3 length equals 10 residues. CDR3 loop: CSATLGSQYF. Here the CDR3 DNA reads TGCAGTGCCACCTTGGGGAGTCAGTACTTC.

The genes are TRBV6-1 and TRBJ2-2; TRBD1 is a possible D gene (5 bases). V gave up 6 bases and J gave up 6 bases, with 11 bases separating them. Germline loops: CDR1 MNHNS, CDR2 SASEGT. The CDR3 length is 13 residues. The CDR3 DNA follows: TGTGCCAGCAGGAACAGGCCGGCCGGGGAGCTGTTTTTT. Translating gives CASRNRPAGELFF.

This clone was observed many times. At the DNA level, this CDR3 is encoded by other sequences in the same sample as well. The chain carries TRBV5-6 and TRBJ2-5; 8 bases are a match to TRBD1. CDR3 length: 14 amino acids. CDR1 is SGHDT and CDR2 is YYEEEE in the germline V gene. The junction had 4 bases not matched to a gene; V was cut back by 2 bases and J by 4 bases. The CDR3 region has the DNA TGTGCCAGCAGCTTCGGACAGGGAGGAGAGACCCAGTACTTC. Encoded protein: CASSFGQGGETQYF.

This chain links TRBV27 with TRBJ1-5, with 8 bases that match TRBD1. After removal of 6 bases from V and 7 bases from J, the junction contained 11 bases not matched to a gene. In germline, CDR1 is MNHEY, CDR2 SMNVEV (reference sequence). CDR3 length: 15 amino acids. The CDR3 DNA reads TGTGCCAGCAGACGCGGACAGGGTGGGCCCCAGCCCCAGCATTTT. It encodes CASRRGQGGPQPQHF.

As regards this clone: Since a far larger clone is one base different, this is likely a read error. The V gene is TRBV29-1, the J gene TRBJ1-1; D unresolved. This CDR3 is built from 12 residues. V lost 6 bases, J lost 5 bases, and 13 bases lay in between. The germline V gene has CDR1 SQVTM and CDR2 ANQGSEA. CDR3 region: CSVGWGGTEAFF. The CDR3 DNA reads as TGCAGCGTCGGATGGGGAGGGACTGAAGCTTTCTTT.